The 3 T cell receptor beta chains listed next were all sequenced from one sample in a study of T cells in localized non-small cell lung cancer. The assay was immunoSEQ multiplex PCR, and TCRdb's table has in-frame clones only and misses some. The sample holds some 130,000 clones, 80% to 90% seen once. The source was peripheral blood, collected before any cancer treatment. The receptors were sampled from a female donor older than 55 with stage I lung adenocarcinoma.

This clone has a handful of counts. The CDR3: CASSLIGTDNEQFF. For the CDR3, the DNA is TGTGCCAGCAGCTTAATCGGGACTGACAATGAGCAGTTCTTC. The chain links TRBV7-9 to TRBJ2-1; weak D call: TRBD2 (6 bases). CDR1 SEHNR and CDR2 FQNEAQ come from the germline V gene (reference sequence). The CDR3 loop spans 14 amino acids. The ends were cut back, 2 bases at V and 5 bases at J, with 10 bases in the middle.

V usage is TRBV30 and J usage is TRBJ1-2; 7 bases align to TRBD1. Germline V gene sequence: CDR1 GTSNPN, CDR2 SVGIG (reference sequence). J gave up 4 bases and V 4 bases, and 3 bases lay outside the gene matches. CDR3 length: 12 amino acids. CDR3 region: CAWTRDSYGYTF. The CDR3 DNA is TGTGCCTGGACGCGGGACAGCTATGGCTACACCTTC.

This chain joins TRBV9 and TRBJ1-1; maybe TRBD1 (6 bases). This CDR3 comprises 16 residues. The V end lost 4 bases, the J end lost 7 bases, and 23 bases lay between the germline ends. Germline V gene lookup returns CDR1 SGDLS and CDR2 YYNGEE. The CDR3 DNA reads as TGTGCCAGCAGCCCCACCTGGGGGACATCCCCCGGTGAAGCTTTCTTT. Translated, it gives CASSPTWGTSPGEAFF. Supplemented by reference TRBV9 and TRBJ1-1, the full variable domain reads DSGVTQTPKHLITATGQRVTLRCSPRSGDLSVYWYQQSLDQGLQFLIQYYNGEERAKGNILERFSAQQFPDLHSELNLSSLELGDSALYFCASSPTWGTSPGEAFFGQGTRLTVV.